The rows below give T cell receptor beta chains drawn from one sample of a study of response to subunit inactivated influenza vaccine. TCRdb processed the RT-PCR reads anew with MiXCR; each CDR3 protein has one entry. Among 250,000 to 350,000 distinct CDR3 sequences, around 20% were seen once, and the ten largest hold 10%. The input for sequencing was PBMCs from blood, taken about 20 months after vaccination. The receptor set was obtained from a man between 50 and 75 years old who received an inactivated influenza vaccine. CDR3s include the opening cysteine and the closing phenylalanine or tryptophan. A D gene is named only where the DNA matches it firmly. Clone size appears in some rows only: once, few, many, or a class for an expanded clone.

d_call	v_call	j_call	clone_size	cdr3_nt	cdr3_aa
.	TRBV3-1	TRBJ2-1	few	TGTGCCAGCAGCTCAACTCAAAGGACACTGTACAATGAGCAGTTCTTC	CASSSTQRTLYNEQFF
.	TRBV10-3	TRBJ2-7	once	TGTGCCATCAGTGATGGTTCGGGGGGCCTTGACGAGCAGTACTTC	CAISDGSGGLDEQYF
.	TRBV29-1	TRBJ2-5	few	TGCAGCGTTGAGATCTGGGGGGCGGAGACCCAGTACTTC	CSVEIWGAETQYF
TRBD2	TRBV20-1	TRBJ2-3	.	TGCAGTGCCAGACTAGCGGGAGGGGTGGATACGCAGTATTTT	CSARLAGGVDTQYF
.	TRBV12-3/TRBV12-4	TRBJ1-5	few	TGTGCCAGCAGTTTAAGCGGGTTGGGTAGGGATCAGCCCCAGCATTTT	CASSLSGLGRDQPQHF
.	TRBV7-6	TRBJ2-2	.	TGTGCCAGCAGCTTATCGGGAAGGGCGAACACCGGGGAGCTGTTTTTT	CASSLSGRANTGELFF
.	TRBV4-2	TRBJ1-5	.	TGTGCCAGCAGCCAACAGCCGGGCTACTCGAATCAGCCCCAGCATTTT	CASSQQPGYSNQPQHF
TRBD1	TRBV7-2	TRBJ2-1	.	TGTGCCAGCAGCCCGCGATCAGGGGGCGATGAGCAGTTCTTC	CASSPRSGGDEQFF
.	TRBV20-1	TRBJ2-1	few	TGCAGTGCTAGATCTCGGCAGGAATACAATGAGCAGTTCTTC	CSARSRQEYNEQFF
TRBD1	TRBV4-3	TRBJ1-3	few	TGCGCCAGCAGCCAGGACCTCGGGACAGGCTCCTCTGGAAACACCATATATTTT	CASSQDLGTGSSGNTIYF
.	TRBV20-1	TRBJ1-1	.	TGCAGTGCGCAGGACCTATCCACTGAAGCTTTCTTT	CSAQDLSTEAFF
TRBD1	TRBV5-8	TRBJ2-1	.	TGTGCCAGCAGCTTGGACAGGGGGTCCGCTGAGCAGTTCTTC	CASSLDRGSAEQFF
.	TRBV18	TRBJ1-5	.	TGTGCCAGCTCCTGGACCGACGATCAGCCCCAGCATTTT	CASSWTDDQPQHF
.	TRBV29-1	TRBJ1-1	.	TGCAGCGTTGAGGCTTCCAGCCTGACAGCTTTCTTT	CSVEASSLTAFF
.	TRBV12-3/TRBV12-4	TRBJ2-2	few	TGTGCCAGCAGTTCCTTGAGAGGGGCAGCACTCACCGGGGAGCTGTTTTTT	CASSSLRGAALTGELFF
.	TRBV12-3/TRBV12-4	TRBJ1-4	few	TGTGCCAGCAGCCCTGACAGGCGTAATGAAAAACTGTTTTTT	CASSPDRRNEKLFF
TRBD2	TRBV4-1	TRBJ2-2	.	TGCGCCAGCAGCCAGATGGGACTAGCAGAAACCGGGGAGCTGTTTTTT	CASSQMGLAETGELFF
.	TRBV7-9	TRBJ1-1	many	TGTGCCAGCAGCTTGGGGGGTCCGAACACTGAAGCTTTCTTT	CASSLGGPNTEAFF
.	TRBV19	TRBJ1-5	many	TGTGCCAGTATCCCCACAGGGAGGCGCAATCAGCCCCAGCATTTT	CASIPTGRRNQPQHF
TRBD1	TRBV10-3	TRBJ2-6	few	TGTGCCATCAGTTCGGGACAGCCAACGGTGGCTGGGGCCAACGTCCTGACTTTC	CAISSGQPTVAGANVLTF
.	TRBV28	TRBJ2-7	.	TGTGCCAGCAGCCGGACAGCGCTTAGGAGCTCCTACGAGCAGTACTTC	CASSRTALRSSYEQYF
.	TRBV5-1	TRBJ1-1	many	TGCGCCAGCAGCTTGGGGCCCCAACAGGGCCTAGGGAACACTGAAGCTTTCTTT	CASSLGPQQGLGNTEAFF